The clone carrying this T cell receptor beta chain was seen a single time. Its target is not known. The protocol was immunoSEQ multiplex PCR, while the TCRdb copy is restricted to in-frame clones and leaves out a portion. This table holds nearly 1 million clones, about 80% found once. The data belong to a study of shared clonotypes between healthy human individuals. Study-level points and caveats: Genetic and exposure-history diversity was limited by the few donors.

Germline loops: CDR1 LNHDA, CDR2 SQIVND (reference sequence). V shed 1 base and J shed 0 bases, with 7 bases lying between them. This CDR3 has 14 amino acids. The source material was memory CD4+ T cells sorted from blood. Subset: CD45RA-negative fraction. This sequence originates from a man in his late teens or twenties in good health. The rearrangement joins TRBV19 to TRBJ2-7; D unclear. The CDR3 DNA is TGTGCCAGTAGTATAGGATGGGGCTCCTACGAGCAGTACTTC. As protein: CASSIGWGSYEQYF.